This T cell receptor beta chain came from a study of blood T cell repertoires in COVID-19. Study summary: COVID-19 samples, acute and convalescent, were from the United States, Italy and Spain. The analysed material was cDNA or gDNA that came from T cells, B-cell-depleted T cells, or PBMCs.

Authors' processing steps: Reference gene primer amplification gave estimated nucleated cell counts. TCRdb keeps only in-frame clones here, not all; method: immunoSEQ multiplex PCR. For V, J and clone size, that table is used; D and trimming come from the DNA. The table includes 55,000 to 75,000 clones, about 86% detected once. The germline V gene encodes CDR1 SQVTM and CDR2 ANQGSEA. Trimming removed 3 bases from V and 6 bases from J; junction bases left unmatched: 5. This CDR3 has 14 amino acids. This clonotype originated in a man in his fifties or sixties with acute or convalescent COVID-19. V is TRBV29-1 and J is TRBJ1-6; the match to TRBD1 covers 7 bases. Material for sequencing was peripheral blood. The CDR3 is CSVDTGDPNSPLHF. CDR3 nucleotide sequence: TGCAGCGTTGATACAGGGGACCCTAATTCACCCCTCCACTTT.